The clone carrying this TCR beta chain was seen ten or more times. Its specificity is not known. The sample comes from a study of prognosis after radiotherapy for stage I lung cancer. Study summary: Participants consisted of stage I non-small cell lung cancer patients, who were enrolled between early 2018 and early 2019. Patients were approximately twelve men and more than 5 women aged about 50 to 85, median 74.5 years. Study-wide findings and caveats: Diminished Shannon entropy following stereotactic body radiation therapy characterized patients who developed distant metastases.

At both of two time points, about 6 milliliters of peripheral blood were drawn. CDR3 size: 11 residues. V lost 3 bases and J 7 bases, leaving 7 bases between the germline ends. Germline V gene sequence: CDR1 WSHSY, CDR2 SAAADI. TCR beta CDR3 amplification from genomic DNA was performed by two-round multiplex PCR. Primers specific to each TRBV and TRBJ gene drove first-round PCR. In TCRdb, the multiplex PCR reads were re-called with MiXCR into one record per CDR3 protein. Counted here are approximately 20,000 distinct CDR3 sequences, 43% occurring once; the ten biggest clones make up approximately 33%.

This TCR was recovered from a donor aged 50 or older with non-small cell lung cancer. This chain uses TRBV10-2 with TRBJ2-7; no reliable D call. The specimen comprised PBMCs, sampled before or after stereotactic body radiation therapy (not recorded which). The CDR3 sequence is CASSEGQEQYF. CDR3 nucleotides: TGCGCCAGCAGTGAAGGGCAAGAGCAGTACTTC.